This T cell receptor beta chain was sequenced during a study of CD8 T cells in Susac syndrome. The CD8+ and CD4+ T cells were isolated magnetically using a negative isolation approach, whereas the TEMRA cells were enriched by FACS. V lost 5 bases, J lost 9 bases, and 9 bases stayed unmatched. Per germline, CDR1 SGHAT and CDR2 FQNNGV. CDR3 length equals 14 residues. Random hexamers were used to reverse transcribe about 0.45 to 1 ug of RNA. Via MiXCR, TCRdb re-called the immunoSEQ multiplex PCR reads, giving one row per CDR3 protein. This table has approximately 120,000 distinct CDR3 sequences, 85% to 95% appearing once.

Input material: CD8+ T cells from PBMCs. The chain links TRBV11-2 to TRBJ2-5, with TRBD2 matching 10 bases. The sequence was obtained from a human donor with multiple sclerosis. The DNA for the CDR3 is TGTGCCAGCAGCCCCCGTTATAGCGGGGGGCCCCAGTACTTC. Its translation: CASSPRYSGGPQYF.